The sequence of this TCR beta chain was determined in a study of cytomegalovirus exposure and HLA in healthy donors. Donors in the study were healthy people who gave bone marrow. Study outcomes and limitations: A later analysis appeared to link common viral pathogens to several of the most significant clusters. It was 164 TCR beta chains that were listed as cytomegalovirus-associated. Under in vitro conditions, a few CMV-associated chains were confirmed as specific for CMV antigens.

Amplification used 60 Vbeta primers and 13 Jbeta primers. Assay: immunoSEQ multiplex PCR; the TCRdb copy retains only in-frame clones and omits some. In the table there are about 120,000 clones, 75% to 90% of which are singletons. For this clone: What it binds is not known.

Trimming removed 5 bases at V and 6 bases at J, with 8 bases between. This CDR3 spans 11 amino acids. CDR1 and CDR2 (germline): SGHTA, FQGNSA. The V call is TRBV7-2, the J call TRBJ2-7; D call uncertain. The clonotype originates from a man between 35 and 55 years old in good health and CMV-seronegative. Sequenced input: PBMCs. In nucleotides, the CDR3 is TGTGCCAGCAGCCTATACAGCGAGCAGTACTTC. Its protein is CASSLYSEQYF.